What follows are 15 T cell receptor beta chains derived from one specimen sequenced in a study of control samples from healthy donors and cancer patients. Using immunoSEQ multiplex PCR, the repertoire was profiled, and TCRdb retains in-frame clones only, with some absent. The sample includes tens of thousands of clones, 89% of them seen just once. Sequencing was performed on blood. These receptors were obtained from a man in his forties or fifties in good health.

The CDR3 reads CASSLRSLNEKLFF. The CDR3 DNA reads TGTGCCAGCAGCCTTAGGTCCCTGAATGAAAAACTGTTTTTT. V is TRBV6-2 or TRBV6-3 and J is TRBJ1-4, with D uncertain. The CDR3 has 14 amino acids. V lost 6 bases and J 5 bases, leaving 13 bases between the germline ends. Per the germline V gene, CDR1 is MNHEY and CDR2 is SVGEGT.

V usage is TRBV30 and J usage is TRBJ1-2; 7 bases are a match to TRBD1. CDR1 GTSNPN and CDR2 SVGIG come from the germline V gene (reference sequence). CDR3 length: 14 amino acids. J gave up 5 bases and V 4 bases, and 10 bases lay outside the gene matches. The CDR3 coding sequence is TGTGCCTGGACCACGACAGGGAAGGGGTATGGCTACACCTTC. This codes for CAWTTTGKGYGYTF. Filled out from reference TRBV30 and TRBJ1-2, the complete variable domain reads SQTIHQWPATLVQPVGSPLSLECTVEGTSNPNLYWYRQAAGRGLQLLFYSVGIGQISSEVPQNLSASRPQDRQFILSSKKLLLSDSGFYLCAWTTTGKGYGYTFGSGTRLTVV.

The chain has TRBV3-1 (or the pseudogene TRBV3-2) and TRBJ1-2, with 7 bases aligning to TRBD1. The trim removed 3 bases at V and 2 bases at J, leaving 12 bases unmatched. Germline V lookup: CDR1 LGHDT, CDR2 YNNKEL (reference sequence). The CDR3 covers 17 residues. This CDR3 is CASSHTPTGPINYGYTF. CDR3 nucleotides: TGTGCCAGCAGCCATACCCCGACAGGGCCAATAAACTATGGCTACACCTTC.

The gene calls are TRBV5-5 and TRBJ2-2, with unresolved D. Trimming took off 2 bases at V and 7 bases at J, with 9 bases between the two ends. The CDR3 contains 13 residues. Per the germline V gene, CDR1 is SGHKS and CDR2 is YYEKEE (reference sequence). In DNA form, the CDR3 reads TGTGCCAGCAGCTTTGTTCCGGGCGGGGAGCTGTTTTTT. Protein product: CASSFVPGGELFF.

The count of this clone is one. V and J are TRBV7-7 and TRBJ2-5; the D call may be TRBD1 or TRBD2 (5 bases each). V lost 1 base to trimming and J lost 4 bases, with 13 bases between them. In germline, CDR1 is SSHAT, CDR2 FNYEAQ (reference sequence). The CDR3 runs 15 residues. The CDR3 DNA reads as TGTGCCAGCAGCTTAGACCCGGGACCGGGAGAGACCCAGTACTTC. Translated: CASSLDPGPGETQYF.

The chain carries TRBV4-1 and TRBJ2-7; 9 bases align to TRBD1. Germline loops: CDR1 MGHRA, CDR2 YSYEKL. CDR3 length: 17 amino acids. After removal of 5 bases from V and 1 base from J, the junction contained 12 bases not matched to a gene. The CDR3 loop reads CASSAGTGGALSYEQYF. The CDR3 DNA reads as TGCGCCAGCAGCGCCGGAACAGGGGGCGCTTTATCCTACGAGCAGTACTTC.

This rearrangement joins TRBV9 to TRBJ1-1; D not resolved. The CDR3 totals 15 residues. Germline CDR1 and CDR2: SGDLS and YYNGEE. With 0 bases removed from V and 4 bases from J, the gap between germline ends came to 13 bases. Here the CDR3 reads CASSVGPGKGTEAFF. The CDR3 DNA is TGTGCCAGCAGCGTAGGTCCGGGAAAGGGCACTGAAGCTTTCTTT. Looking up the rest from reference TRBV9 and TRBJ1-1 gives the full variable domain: DSGVTQTPKHLITATGQRVTLRCSPRSGDLSVYWYQQSLDQGLQFLIQYYNGEERAKGNILERFSAQQFPDLHSELNLSSLELGDSALYFCASSVGPGKGTEAFFGQGTRLTVV.

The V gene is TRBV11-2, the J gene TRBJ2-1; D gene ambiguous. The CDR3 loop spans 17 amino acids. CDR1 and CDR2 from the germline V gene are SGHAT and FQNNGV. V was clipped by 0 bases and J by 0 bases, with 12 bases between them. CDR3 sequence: CASSLDRGKTSYNEQFF. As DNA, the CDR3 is TGTGCCAGCAGCTTAGATAGAGGCAAAACCTCCTACAATGAGCAGTTCTTC. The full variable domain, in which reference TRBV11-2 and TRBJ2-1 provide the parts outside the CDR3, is EAGVAQSPRYKIIEKRQSVAFWCNPISGHATLYWYQQILGQGPKLLIQFQNNGVVDDSQLPKDRFSAERLKGVDSTLKIQPAKLEDSAVYLCASSLDRGKTSYNEQFFGPGTRLTVL.

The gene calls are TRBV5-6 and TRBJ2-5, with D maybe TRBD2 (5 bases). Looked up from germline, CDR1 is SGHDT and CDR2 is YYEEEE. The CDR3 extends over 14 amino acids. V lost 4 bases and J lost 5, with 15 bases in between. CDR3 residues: CASSPDWGPETQYF. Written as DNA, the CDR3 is TGTGCCAGCAGCCCGGACTGGGGTCCGGAGACCCAGTACTTC. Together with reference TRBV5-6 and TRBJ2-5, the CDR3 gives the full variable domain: DAGVTQSPTHLIKTRGQQVTLRCSPKSGHDTVSWYQQALGQGPQFIFQYYEEEERQRGNFPDRFSGHQFPNYSSELNVNALLLGDSALYLCASSPDWGPETQYFGPGTRLLVL.

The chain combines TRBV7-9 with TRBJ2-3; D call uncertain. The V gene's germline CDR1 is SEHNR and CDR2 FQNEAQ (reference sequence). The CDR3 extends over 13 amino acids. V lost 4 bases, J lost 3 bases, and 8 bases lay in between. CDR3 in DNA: TGTGCCAGCAGCTCGATTATTACAGATACGCAGTATTTT. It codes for CASSSIITDTQYF.

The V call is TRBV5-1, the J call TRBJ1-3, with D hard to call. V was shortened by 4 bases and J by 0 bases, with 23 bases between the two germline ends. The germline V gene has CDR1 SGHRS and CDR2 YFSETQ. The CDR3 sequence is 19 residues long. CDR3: CASSLVGGSQSPSGNTIYF. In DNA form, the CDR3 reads TGCGCCAGCAGCCTGGTCGGTGGTTCGCAGTCGCCCTCTGGAAACACCATATATTTT.

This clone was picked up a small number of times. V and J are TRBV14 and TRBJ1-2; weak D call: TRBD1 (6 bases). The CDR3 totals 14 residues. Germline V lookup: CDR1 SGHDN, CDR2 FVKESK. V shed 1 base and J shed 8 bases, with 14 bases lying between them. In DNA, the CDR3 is TGTGCCAGCAGCCAAGGGGCAGGGACACGGGGCTACACCTTC. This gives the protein CASSQGAGTRGYTF.

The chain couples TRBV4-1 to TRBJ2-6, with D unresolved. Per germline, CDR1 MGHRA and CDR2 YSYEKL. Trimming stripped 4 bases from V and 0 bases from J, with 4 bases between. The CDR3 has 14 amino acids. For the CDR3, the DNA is TGCGCCAGCAGCCCCGACTCTGGGGCCAACGTCCTGACTTTC. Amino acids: CASSPDSGANVLTF.

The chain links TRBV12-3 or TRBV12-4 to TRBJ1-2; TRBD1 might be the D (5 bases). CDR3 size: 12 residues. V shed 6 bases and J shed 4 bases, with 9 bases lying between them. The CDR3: CASSQGTYGYTF. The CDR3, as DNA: TGTGCCAGCAGCCAGGGCACCTATGGCTACACCTTC.

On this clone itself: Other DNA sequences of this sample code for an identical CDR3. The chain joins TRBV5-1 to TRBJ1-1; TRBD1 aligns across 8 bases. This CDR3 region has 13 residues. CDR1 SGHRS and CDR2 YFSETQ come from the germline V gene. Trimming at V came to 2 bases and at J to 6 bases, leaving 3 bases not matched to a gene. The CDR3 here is CASSFQGAAEAFF. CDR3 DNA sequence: TGCGCCAGCAGCTTTCAGGGGGCAGCTGAAGCTTTCTTT.